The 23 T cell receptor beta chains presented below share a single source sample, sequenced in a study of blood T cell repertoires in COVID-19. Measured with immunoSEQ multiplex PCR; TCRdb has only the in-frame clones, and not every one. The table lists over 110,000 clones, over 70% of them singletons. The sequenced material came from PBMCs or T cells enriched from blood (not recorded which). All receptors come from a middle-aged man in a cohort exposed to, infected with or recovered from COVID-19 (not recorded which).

The CDR3 reads CASSDRDRGSYNEQFF. CDR3 in DNA: TGTGCCAGCAGTGACCGGGACAGGGGATCCTACAATGAGCAGTTCTTC. The rearrangement joins TRBV7-9 to TRBJ2-1; 10 bases align to TRBD1. This CDR3 has 16 residues. V shed 6 bases, J shed 1 base, and the junction held 6 bases outside the gene matches. The germline V gene has CDR1 SEHNR and CDR2 FQNEAQ (reference sequence).

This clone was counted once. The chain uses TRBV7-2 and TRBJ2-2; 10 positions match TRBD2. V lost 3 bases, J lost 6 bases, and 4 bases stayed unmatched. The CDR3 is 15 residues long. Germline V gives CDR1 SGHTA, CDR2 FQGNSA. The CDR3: CASSFLAGVAGELFF. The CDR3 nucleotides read TGTGCCAGCAGCTTCCTAGCGGGGGTAGCCGGGGAGCTGTTTTTT.

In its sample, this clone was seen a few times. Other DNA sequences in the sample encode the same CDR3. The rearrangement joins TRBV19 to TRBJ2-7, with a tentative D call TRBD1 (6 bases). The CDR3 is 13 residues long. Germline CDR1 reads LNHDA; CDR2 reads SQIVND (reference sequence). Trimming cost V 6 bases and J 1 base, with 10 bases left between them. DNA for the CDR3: TGTGCCAGTAGCAGAGACAGGTCCTACGAGCAGTACTTC. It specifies CASSRDRSYEQYF.

Here the CDR3 reads CASSPPPARGDEQFF. DNA of the CDR3: TGCGCCAGCAGCCCCCCCCCGGCCCGCGGGGATGAGCAGTTCTTC. The chain is built from TRBV4-1 and TRBJ2-1, with D possibly being TRBD2 (6 bases). The germline CDR1 and CDR2 sequences are MGHRA and YSYEKL. V lost 4 bases, J lost 8 bases, and 18 bases lay in between. CDR3 length: 15 residues.

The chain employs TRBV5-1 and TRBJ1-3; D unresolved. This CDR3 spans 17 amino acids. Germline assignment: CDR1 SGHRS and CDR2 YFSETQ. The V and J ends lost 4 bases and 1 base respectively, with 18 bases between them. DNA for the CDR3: TGCGCCAGCAGCCTGACACCGGTGCTGGCGTCTGGAAACACCATATATTTT. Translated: CASSLTPVLASGNTIYF.

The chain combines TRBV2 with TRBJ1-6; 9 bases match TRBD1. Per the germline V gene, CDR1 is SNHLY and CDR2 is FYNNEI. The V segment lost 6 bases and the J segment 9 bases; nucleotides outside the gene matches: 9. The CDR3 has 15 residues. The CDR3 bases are TGTGCCAGCAGCGGACCGGGACAGGGTCGTTCACCCCTCCACTTT. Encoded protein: CASSGPGQGRSPLHF. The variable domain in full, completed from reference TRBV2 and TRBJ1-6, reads EPEVTQTPSHQVTQMGQEVILRCVPISNHLYFYWYRQILGQKVEFLVSFYNNEISEKSEIFDDQFSVERPDGSNFTLKIRSTKLEDSAMYFCASSGPGQGRSPLHFGNGTRLTVT.

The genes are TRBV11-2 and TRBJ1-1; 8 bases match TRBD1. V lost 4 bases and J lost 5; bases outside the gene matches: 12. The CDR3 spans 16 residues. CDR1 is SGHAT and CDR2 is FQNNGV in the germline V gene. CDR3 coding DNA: TGTGCCAGCAGCTCCTCGGGCCAACAGGGGGATACTGAAGCTTTCTTT. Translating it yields CASSSSGQQGDTEAFF.

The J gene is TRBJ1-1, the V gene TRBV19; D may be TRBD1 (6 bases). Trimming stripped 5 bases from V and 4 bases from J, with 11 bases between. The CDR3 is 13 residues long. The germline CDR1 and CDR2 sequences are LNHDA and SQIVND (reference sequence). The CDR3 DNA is TGTGCCAGTAGTCGGGGGGGCGGCACTGAAGCTTTCTTT. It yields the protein CASSRGGGTEAFF.

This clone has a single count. The CDR3 loop is CASSEGVSGTYEQYF. DNA for the CDR3: TGTGCCAGCAGTGAAGGTGTTAGCGGGACTTACGAGCAGTACTTC. This rearrangement joins TRBV6-1 to TRBJ2-7, with TRBD2 identical over 8 bases. This CDR3 spans 15 amino acids. The ends lost 1 base at V and 4 bases at J; junction bases unmatched: 6. Germline V gene sequence: CDR1 MNHNS, CDR2 SASEGT.

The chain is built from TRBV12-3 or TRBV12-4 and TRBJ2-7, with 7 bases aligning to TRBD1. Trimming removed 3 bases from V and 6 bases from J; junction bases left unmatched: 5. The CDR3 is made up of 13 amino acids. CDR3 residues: CASSFGTVAEQYF. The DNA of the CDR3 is TGTGCCAGCAGTTTCGGGACAGTCGCCGAGCAGTACTTC.

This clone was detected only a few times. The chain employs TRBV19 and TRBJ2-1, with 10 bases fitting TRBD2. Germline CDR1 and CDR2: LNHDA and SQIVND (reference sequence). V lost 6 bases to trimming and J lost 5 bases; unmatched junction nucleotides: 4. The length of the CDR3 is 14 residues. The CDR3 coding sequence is TGTGCCAGTAGAGCCGGGACTAGCGACAATGAGCAGTTCTTC. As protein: CASRAGTSDNEQFF.

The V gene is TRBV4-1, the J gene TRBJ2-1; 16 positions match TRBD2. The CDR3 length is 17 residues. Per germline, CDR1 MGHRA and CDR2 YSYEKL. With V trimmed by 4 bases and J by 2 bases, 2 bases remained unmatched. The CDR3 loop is CASSRGTSGGAYNEQFF. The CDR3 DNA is TGCGCCAGCAGCCGAGGGACTAGCGGGGGGGCCTACAATGAGCAGTTCTTC.

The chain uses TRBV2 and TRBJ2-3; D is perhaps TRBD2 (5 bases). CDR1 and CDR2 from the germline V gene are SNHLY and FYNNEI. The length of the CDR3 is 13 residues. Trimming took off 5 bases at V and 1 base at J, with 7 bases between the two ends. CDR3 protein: CASSRAGTDTQYF. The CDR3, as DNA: TGTGCCAGCAGTAGAGCGGGCACAGATACGCAGTATTTT. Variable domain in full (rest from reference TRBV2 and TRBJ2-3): EPEVTQTPSHQVTQMGQEVILRCVPISNHLYFYWYRQILGQKVEFLVSFYNNEISEKSEIFDDQFSVERPDGSNFTLKIRSTKLEDSAMYFCASSRAGTDTQYFGPGTRLTVL.

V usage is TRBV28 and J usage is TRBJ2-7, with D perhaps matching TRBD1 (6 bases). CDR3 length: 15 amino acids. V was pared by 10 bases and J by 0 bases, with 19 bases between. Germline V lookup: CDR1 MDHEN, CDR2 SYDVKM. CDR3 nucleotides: TGTGCCACTCAGGACAGTTTTATAGTCTCCTACGAGCAGTACTTC. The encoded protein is CATQDSFIVSYEQYF.

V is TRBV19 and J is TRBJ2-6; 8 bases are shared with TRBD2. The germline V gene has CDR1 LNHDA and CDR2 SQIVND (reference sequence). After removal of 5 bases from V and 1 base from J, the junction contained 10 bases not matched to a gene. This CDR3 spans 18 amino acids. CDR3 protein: CASSATWLAGSGANVLTF. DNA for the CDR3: TGTGCCAGTAGTGCAACTTGGCTAGCGGGTTCTGGGGCCAACGTCCTGACTTTC.

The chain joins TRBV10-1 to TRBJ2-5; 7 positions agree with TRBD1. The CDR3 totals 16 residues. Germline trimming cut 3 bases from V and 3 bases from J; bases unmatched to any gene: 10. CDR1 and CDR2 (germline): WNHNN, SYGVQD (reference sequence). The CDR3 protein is CASSEAAGGREETQYF. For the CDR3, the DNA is TGCGCCAGCAGTGAAGCGGCAGGGGGTAGAGAAGAGACCCAGTACTTC.

The CDR3 DNA reads as TGTGCCAGCAGCCAAGGCCGCGGACTAGCGGCCTACGAGCAGTACTTC. The encoded protein is CASSQGRGLAAYEQYF. The chain uses TRBV4-2 and TRBJ2-7, with TRBD2 matching 10 bases. Looked up from germline, CDR1 is LGHNA and CDR2 is YNFKEQ. Unmatched junction bases numbered 5, after V lost 1 base and J lost 2 bases. This CDR3 spans 16 amino acids.

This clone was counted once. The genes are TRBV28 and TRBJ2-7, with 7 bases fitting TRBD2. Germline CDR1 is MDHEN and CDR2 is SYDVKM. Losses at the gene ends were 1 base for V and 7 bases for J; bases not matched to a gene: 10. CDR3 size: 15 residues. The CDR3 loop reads CASSLYEGGPGEQYF. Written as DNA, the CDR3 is TGTGCCAGCAGTTTATATGAGGGAGGGCCGGGGGAGCAGTACTTC.

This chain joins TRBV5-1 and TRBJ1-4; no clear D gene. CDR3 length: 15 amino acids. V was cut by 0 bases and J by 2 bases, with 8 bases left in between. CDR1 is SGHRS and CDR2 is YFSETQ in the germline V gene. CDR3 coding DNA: TGCGCCAGCAGCTTGGGGAGTGGGACTAATGAAAAACTGTTTTTT. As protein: CASSLGSGTNEKLFF.

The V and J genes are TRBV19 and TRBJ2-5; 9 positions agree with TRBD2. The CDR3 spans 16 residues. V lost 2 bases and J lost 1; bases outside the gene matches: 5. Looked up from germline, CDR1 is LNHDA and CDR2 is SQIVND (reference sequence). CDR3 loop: CASSILTSGLQETQYF. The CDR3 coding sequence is TGTGCCAGTAGTATATTAACTAGCGGGCTCCAAGAGACCCAGTACTTC.

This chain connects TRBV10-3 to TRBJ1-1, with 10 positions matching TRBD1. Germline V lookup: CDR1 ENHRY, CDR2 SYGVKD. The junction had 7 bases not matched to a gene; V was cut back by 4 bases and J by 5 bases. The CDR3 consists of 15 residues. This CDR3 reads CAISGTGGGKTEAFF. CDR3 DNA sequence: TGTGCCATCAGTGGGACAGGGGGGGGGAAAACTGAAGCTTTCTTT.

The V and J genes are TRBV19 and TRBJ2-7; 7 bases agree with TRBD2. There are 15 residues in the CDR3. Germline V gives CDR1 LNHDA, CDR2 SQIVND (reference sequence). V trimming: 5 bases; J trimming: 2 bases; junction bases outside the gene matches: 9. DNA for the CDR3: TGTGCCAGTAGTGTAACTAGCGCGCCAACCTACGAGCAGTACTTC. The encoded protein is CASSVTSAPTYEQYF.

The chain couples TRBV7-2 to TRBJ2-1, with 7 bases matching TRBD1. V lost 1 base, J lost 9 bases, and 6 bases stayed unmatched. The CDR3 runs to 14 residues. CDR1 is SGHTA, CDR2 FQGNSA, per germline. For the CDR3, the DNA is TGTGCCAGCAGCTTAGTGGGACAGAAGGTTGAGCAGTTCTTC. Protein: CASSLVGQKVEQFF.